The text below deals with one T cell receptor (beta chain). This sample includes further DNA sequences coding for the same CDR3. The sample originates from a study of shared clonotypes between healthy human individuals. The ends lost 6 bases at V and 1 base at J; junction bases unmatched: 3. Germline V gives CDR1 MNHNS, CDR2 SASEGT. The CDR3 consists of 14 residues. Here immunoSEQ multiplex PCR was the method, and the copy in TCRdb shows in-frame clones only, minus some. Among approximately 1,500,000 clones, 96% were seen once, and the ten largest hold roughly 1.2%. The source is a man aged 25-40 years in good health. The chain recombines TRBV6-1 with TRBJ1-3, with 7 bases lining up with TRBD1. The material sequenced was naive CD4+ T cells sorted from blood. The subset denotes: CD45RA+ positively selected. The CDR3 DNA follows: TGTGCCAGCAGATTGACAGGGTCTGGAAACACCATATATTTT. Protein: CASRLTGSGNTIYF.